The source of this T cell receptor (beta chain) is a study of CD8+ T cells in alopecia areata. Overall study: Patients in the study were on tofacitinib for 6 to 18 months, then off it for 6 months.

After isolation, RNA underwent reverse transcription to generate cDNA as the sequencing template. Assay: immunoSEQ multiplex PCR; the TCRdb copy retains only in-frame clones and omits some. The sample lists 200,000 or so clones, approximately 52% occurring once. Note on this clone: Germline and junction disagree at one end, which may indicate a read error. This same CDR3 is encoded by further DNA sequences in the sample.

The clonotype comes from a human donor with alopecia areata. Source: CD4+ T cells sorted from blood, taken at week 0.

CDR3 DNA: TGCAGTGTTGAAGATCAGGGGACAGGGGGCTACGAGCAGTACTTC. Translation gives CSVEDQGTGGYEQYF. J is TRBJ2-7 and V is TRBV29-1, with 11 bases aligning to TRBD1. The CDR3 contains 15 residues. Germline CDR1 is SQVTM and CDR2 is ANQGSEA.